The clone carrying this T cell receptor beta chain was seen a single time. Its antigen is unidentified. The data derive from a study of cytomegalovirus exposure and HLA in healthy donors. Primers included in the PCR were 60 Vbeta and 13 Jbeta primers. In the original workflow: The authors later counted about 80 million unique TCR beta chains, roughly 11 million of them shared. Clones were read by immunoSEQ multiplex PCR, and TCRdb kept only the in-frame ones, dropping some. The V and J calls and the clone size are those of that table, but D and trimming were determined from the DNA. The sample lists about 170,000 clones; around 85% were seen once. General study points: Later analysis suggested most CMV-associated TCR beta chains were HLA-restricted.

The clonotype originates from a boy aged 2-9 years in good health and CMV-seronegative. The sample was PBMCs.

The CDR3 loop reads CASSLDPGSGNQPQHF. The CDR3 DNA follows: TGTGCCAGCAGCTTGGACCCGGGTTCGGGCAATCAGCCCCAGCATTTT. The chain carries TRBV5-8 and TRBJ1-5; D not resolved. Trimming left V 0 bases short and J 2 bases short, with 12 bases between. Germline V gene lookup returns CDR1 SGHTS and CDR2 YDEGEE. The CDR3 covers 16 residues.